One T cell receptor beta chain is described in this entry. The data stem from a study of blood T cell repertoires in COVID-19. Assay: immunoSEQ multiplex PCR; the TCRdb copy retains only in-frame clones and omits some. The sample records 350,000 or so clones, 80% to 90% being singletons. J was trimmed by 10 bases and V by 8 bases; bases with no gene match: 10. CDR3 size: 13 residues. Germline V lookup: CDR1 MNHEY, CDR2 SMNVEV (reference sequence). The source is a woman under 40 with COVID-19, enrolled during active disease. The specimen was peripheral blood. The genes are TRBV27 and TRBJ1-2, with 10 bases that match TRBD1. The CDR3 is CASHPGTGADYTF. CDR3 DNA sequence: TGTGCCAGCCACCCCGGGACAGGGGCGGACTACACCTTC.